The clone carrying this T cell receptor (beta chain) has at least ten counts. Germline V gene sequence: CDR1 DFQATT, CDR2 SNEGSKA (reference sequence). The ends lost 1 base at V and 2 bases at J; junction bases unmatched: 6. The CDR3 consists of 17 residues. The sample comes from a study of neurological immune-mediated disorders. The cDNA came from 5'RACE with 10-nucleotide random UMIs. Over 190 million TCR-beta sequences, together covering 15-18 subjects, were produced by every individual sequencing run that was carried out. TCRdb processed the 5' RACE reads anew with MiXCR; each CDR3 protein has one entry. The sample lists just over 50,000 distinct CDR3 sequences, 3% to 3.5% seen once, with more than 5% in the top ten.

The TCR sequence derives from a man aged 35 to 55 with multiple sclerosis. The sample consisted of PBMCs. The chain links TRBV20-1 to TRBJ2-3; 13 bases fit TRBD2. CDR3 protein: CSARVPGLAGPTDTQYF. The DNA of the CDR3 is TGCAGTGCTAGAGTCCCGGGACTAGCGGGACCCACAGATACGCAGTATTTT.